This note documents a single T cell receptor (beta chain) sequence. Its antigen is not known. The treatment: roughly ten-day PBMC culture with coronavirus spike peptide pools or control peptides (ViraFEST assay). Germline loops: CDR1 DFQATT, CDR2 SNEGSKA (reference sequence). V lost 1 base and J 10 bases, leaving 13 bases between the germline ends. The CDR3 length is 13 residues. The sample belongs to a study of vaccination and CD4 T cells after COVID-19. Study results and limitations: It was found that, in convalescent patients, 304 of 307 vaccine-specific clones were spike mono-reactive.

The Oncomine TCR Beta short-read assay was applied to DNA of cultured CD4+ T cells. Scientists extracted genomic DNA from CD4+ T cells grown in culture. One entry per CDR3 protein results from TCRdb running MiXCR on the PCR reads. The table includes over 10,000 distinct CDR3 sequences, roughly 61% detected once. Sequencing was done on a sample of CD4+ T cells from blood, cultured in vitro. The chain links TRBV20-1 to TRBJ1-4; D may be TRBD1 (5 bases). The origin of this receptor is a human donor who had recovered from COVID-19. CDR3 loop: CSARAGGSGKLFF. The CDR3 DNA is TGCAGTGCTAGAGCCGGGGGGTCCGGAAAACTGTTTTTT.